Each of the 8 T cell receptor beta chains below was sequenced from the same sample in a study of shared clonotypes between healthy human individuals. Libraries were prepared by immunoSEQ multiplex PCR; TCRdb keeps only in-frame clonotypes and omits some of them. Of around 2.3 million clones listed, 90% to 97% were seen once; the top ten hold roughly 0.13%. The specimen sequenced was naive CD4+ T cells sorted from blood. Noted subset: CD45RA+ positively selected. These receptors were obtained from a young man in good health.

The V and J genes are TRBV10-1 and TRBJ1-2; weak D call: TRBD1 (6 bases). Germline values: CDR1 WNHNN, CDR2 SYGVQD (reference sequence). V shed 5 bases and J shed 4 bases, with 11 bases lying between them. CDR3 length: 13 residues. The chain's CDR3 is CASSTDRSYGYTF. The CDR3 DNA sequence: TGCGCCAGCAGTACAGACAGGTCCTATGGCTACACCTTC.

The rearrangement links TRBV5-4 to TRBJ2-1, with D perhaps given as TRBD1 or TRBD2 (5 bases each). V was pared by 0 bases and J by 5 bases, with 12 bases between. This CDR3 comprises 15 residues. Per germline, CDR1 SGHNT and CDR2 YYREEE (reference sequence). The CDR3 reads CASSLEGPRNNEQFF. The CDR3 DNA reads TGTGCCAGCAGCTTGGAGGGACCCAGAAACAATGAGCAGTTCTTC.

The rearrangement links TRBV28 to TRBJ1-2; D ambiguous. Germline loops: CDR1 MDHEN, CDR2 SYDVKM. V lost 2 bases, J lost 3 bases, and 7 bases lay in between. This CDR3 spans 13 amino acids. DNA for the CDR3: TGTGCCAGCAGTTTAGCCCCAGACTATGGCTACACCTTC. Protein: CASSLAPDYGYTF.

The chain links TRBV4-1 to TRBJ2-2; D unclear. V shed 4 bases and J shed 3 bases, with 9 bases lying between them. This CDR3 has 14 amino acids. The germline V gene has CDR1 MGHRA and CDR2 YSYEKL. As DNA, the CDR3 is TGCGCCAGCAGCCCCCACACGGACACCGGGGAGCTGTTTTTT. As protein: CASSPHTDTGELFF.

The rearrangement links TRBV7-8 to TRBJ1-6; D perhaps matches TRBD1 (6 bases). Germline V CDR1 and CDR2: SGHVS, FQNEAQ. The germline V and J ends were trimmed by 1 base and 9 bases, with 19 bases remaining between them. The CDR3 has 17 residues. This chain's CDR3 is CASSLEGIGTRLSPLHF. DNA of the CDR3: TGTGCCAGCAGCTTAGAGGGGATAGGGACAAGGCTTTCACCCCTCCACTTT. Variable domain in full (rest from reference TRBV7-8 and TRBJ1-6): GAGVSQSPRYKVAKRGQDVALRCDPISGHVSLFWYQQALGQGPEFLTYFQNEAQLDKSGLPSDRFFAERPEGSVSTLKIQRTQQEDSAVYLCASSLEGIGTRLSPLHFGNGTRLTVT.

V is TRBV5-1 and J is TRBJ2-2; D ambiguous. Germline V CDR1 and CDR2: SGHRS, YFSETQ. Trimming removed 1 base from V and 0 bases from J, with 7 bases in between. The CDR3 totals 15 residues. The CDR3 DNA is TGCGCCAGCAGCTTGAGCATAACGAACACCGGGGAGCTGTTTTTT. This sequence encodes CASSLSITNTGELFF.

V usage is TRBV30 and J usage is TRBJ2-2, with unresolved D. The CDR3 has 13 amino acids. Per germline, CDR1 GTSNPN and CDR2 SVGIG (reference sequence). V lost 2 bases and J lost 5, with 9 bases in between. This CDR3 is CAWSRVVTGELFF. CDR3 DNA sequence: TGTGCCTGGAGTAGGGTGGTAACCGGGGAGCTGTTTTTT.

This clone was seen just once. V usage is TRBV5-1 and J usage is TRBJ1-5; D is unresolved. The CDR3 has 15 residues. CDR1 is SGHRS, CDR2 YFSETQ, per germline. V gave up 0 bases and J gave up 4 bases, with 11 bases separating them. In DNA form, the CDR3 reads TGCGCCAGCAGCTTGGCGGGCGCCGTAAATCAGCCCCAGCATTTT. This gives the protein CASSLAGAVNQPQHF. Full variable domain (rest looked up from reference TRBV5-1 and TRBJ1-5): KAGVTQTPRYLIKTRGQQVTLSCSPISGHRSVSWYQQTPGQGLQFLFEYFSETQRNKGNFPGRFSGRQFSNSRSEMNVSTLELGDSALYLCASSLAGAVNQPQHFGDGTRLSIL.